The T cell receptor beta chain described here comes from a study of cytomegalovirus exposure and HLA in healthy donors. V lost 0 bases and J 6 bases, leaving 10 bases between the germline ends. This CDR3 is built from 14 residues. Germline CDR1 SGHRS, CDR2 YFSETQ. Sequenced by immunoSEQ multiplex PCR; TCRdb stores in-frame clones only, minus some. In the table there are about 140,000 clones, approximately 94% of which are singletons. The genes are TRBV5-1 and TRBJ2-1, with D uncertain. Sample: PBMCs. The clonotype was recovered from a man in his late teens or twenties in good health and CMV-seropositive. CDR3: CASSLDRLINEQFF. CDR3 DNA: TGCGCCAGCAGCTTGGATCGACTGATCAATGAGCAGTTCTTC.